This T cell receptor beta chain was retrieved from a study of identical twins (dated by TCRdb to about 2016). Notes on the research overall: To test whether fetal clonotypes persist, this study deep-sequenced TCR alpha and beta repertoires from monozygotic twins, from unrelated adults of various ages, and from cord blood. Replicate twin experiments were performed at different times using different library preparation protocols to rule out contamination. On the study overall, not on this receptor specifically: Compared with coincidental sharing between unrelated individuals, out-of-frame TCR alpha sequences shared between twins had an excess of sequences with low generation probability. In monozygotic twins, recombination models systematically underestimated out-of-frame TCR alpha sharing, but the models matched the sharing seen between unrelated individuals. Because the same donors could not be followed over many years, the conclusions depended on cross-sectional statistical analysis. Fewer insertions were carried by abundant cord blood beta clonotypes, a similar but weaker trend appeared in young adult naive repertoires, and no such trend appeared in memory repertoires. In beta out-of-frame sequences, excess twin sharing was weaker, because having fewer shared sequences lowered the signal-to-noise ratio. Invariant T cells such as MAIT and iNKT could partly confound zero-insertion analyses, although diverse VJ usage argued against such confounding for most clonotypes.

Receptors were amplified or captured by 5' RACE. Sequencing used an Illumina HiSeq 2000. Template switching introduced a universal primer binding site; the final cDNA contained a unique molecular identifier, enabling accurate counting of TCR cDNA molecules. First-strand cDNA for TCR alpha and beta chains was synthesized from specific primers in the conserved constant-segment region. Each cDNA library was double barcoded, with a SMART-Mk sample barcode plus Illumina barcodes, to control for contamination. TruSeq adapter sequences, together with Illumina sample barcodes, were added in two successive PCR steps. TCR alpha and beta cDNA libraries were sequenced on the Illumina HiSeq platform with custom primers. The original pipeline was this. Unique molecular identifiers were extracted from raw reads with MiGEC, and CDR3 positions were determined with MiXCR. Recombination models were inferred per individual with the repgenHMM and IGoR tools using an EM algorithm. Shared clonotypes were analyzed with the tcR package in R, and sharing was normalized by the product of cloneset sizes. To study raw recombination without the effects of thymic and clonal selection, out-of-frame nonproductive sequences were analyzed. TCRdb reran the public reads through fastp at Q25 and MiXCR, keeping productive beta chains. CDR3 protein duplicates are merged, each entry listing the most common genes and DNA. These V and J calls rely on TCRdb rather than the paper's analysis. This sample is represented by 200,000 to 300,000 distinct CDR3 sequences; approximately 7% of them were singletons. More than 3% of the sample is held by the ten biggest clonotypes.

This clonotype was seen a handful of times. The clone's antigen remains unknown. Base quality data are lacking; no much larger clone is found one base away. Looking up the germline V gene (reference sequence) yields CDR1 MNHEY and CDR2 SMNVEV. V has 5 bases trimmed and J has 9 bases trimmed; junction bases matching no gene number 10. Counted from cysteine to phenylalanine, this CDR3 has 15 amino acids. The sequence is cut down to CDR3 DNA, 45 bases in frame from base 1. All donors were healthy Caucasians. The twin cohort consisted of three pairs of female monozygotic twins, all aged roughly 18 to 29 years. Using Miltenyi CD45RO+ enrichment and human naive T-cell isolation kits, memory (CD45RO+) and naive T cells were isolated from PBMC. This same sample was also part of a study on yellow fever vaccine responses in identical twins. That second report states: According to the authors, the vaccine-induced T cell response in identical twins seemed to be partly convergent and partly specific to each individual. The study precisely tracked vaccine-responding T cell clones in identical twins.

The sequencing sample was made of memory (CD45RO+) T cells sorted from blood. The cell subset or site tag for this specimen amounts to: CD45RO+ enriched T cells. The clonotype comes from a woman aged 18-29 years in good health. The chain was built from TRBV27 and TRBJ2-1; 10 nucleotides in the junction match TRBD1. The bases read TGTGCCAGCAGTACTACATCGGGACAGGGGAGTGAGCAGTTCTTC. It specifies CASSTTSGQGSEQFF.